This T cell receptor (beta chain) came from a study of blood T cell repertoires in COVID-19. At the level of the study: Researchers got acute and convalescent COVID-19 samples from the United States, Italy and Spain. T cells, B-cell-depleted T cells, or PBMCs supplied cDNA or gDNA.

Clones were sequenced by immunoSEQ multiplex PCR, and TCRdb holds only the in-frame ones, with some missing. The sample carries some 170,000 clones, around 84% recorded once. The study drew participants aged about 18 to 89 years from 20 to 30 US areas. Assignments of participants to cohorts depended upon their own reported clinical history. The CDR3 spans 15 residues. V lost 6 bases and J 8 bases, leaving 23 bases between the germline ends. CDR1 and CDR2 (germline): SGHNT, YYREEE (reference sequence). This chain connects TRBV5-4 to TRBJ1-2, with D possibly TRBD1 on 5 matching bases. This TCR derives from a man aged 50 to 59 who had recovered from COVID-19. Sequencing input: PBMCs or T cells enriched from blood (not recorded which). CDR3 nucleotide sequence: TGTGCCAGCAAGCTTGGGGCAAGCCAAAACCGGGGCTACACCTTC. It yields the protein CASKLGASQNRGYTF. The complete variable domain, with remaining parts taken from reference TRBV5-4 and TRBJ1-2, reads ETGVTQSPTHLIKTRGQQVTLRCSSQSGHNTVSWYQQALGQGPQFIFQYYREEENGRGNFPPRFSGLQFPNYSSELNVNALELDDSALYLCASKLGASQNRGYTFGSGTRLTVV.